The text below deals with one TCR beta chain. The authors' processing: Amplification of reference gene primers provided the estimated nucleated cell counts. Some clones are missing from TCRdb's copy, which holds only in-frame ones; the method was immunoSEQ multiplex PCR. V, J and clone size derive from that table, while D and trimming were established from the DNA sequence. The sample lists under 250,000 clones; roughly 86% were seen once. This specimen comes from a study of blood T cell repertoires in COVID-19. The germline V and J ends were trimmed by 5 bases and 8 bases, with 12 bases remaining between them. The CDR3 is 13 residues long. Germline CDR1 MGHRA, CDR2 YSYEKL.

This chain connects TRBV4-1 to TRBJ1-4, with D uncertain. The material sequenced was peripheral blood. This TCR came from a woman in her sixties or seventies who had recovered from COVID-19. The CDR3 sequence is CASSLIQWEKLFF. CDR3 bases: TGCGCCAGCAGCTTAATTCAGTGGGAAAAACTGTTTTTT.